This TCR beta chain was recorded in a study of T cell responses to AZD1222 COVID-19 vaccine. Produced via immunoSEQ multiplex PCR; TCRdb's table is partial and in-frame only. The repertoire holds roughly 100,000 clones, with about 88% as singletons. Turning to this clone: The antigen is not known.

From germline, CDR1 is SGHRS and CDR2 YFSETQ. The CDR3 runs 12 residues. Trimming pared 6 bases from V and 0 bases from J, leaving 6 bases between. Findings of the study overall: Just a handful of AZD1222 recipients were seropositive at baseline.

V usage is TRBV5-1 and J usage is TRBJ1-1; the D is unclear. This TCR derives from an adult who received the AZD1222 COVID-19 vaccine. The sequencing here drew on peripheral blood, taken 28 days after the second AZD1222 dose. CDR3 protein: CASKEVNTEAFF. The CDR3, as DNA: TGCGCCAGCAAGGAAGTGAACACTGAAGCTTTCTTT.